This TCR beta chain came from a study of a mutant IDH1 vaccine in newly diagnosed glioma (dated by TCRdb to the early 2020s). About the full investigation: Eight vaccinations were administered to patients in weeks 1, 3, 5, 7, 11, 15, 19 and 23, corresponding to visits V03 through V10. In the chemotherapy-containing groups, vaccination started alongside temozolomide cycles, whereas in patients who had radiotherapy alone it started 4-6 weeks after radiotherapy. Of the approximately 32 treated patients, about 62% were male and approximately 38% were female, and the mean age was approximately 39 years. Before enrollment, most patients had been given radiochemotherapy with temozolomide as standard therapy, while the rest had received either radiotherapy alone or temozolomide alone. Peripheral blood was drawn at six visits: V03 (baseline), V05, V07, V10, V12 and V13. For exploratory analyses, longitudinal TCRB deep sequencing was carried out in some 25 treated patients wherever samples were available. Beyond this particular receptor, the publication reports: Across multiple MHC alleles, vaccine-induced immune responses were seen in nearly 95% of patients. PBMC samples for TCRB deep sequencing were selected based on availability. The authors noted that analyses of patient blood samples could not be reproduced because of sample limitations. Pseudoprogression seemed to be unrelated to changes in the top peripheral T cell clonotypes found by TCRB sequencing.

Comments on this clone: Which antigen it targets is not known. The sample holds no much larger clone one base away, and base qualities are not on file.

The library came from the immunoSEQ multiplex PCR assay. Rearranged TCR beta chain sequences were amplified with the hsTCRB Kit following the manufacturer's protocol. Sequencing of TCRB libraries was carried out on an Illumina MiSeq. In the original analysis: The proprietary platform of the kit vendor was used for demultiplexing, trimming and gene mapping. Held by TCRdb, this immuneACCESS table contains in-frame sequences only and omits some clones. Under half of the omission traces to an unresolved V gene where checked; the cause of the rest is unknown. That table gives V, J and clone size, and the DNA gave D and trimming. This sample holds some 60,000 clones; 80% were observed only once. Of the sample, about 6% falls within the top ten clones. The sample's time point label, in plain terms: week 11, during vaccination. Each vaccine dose, consisting of 300 ug of a 20-mer mutant IDH1 peptide in Montanide, was administered subcutaneously with topical imiquimod. The donors had newly diagnosed IDH1-mutant astrocytomas of WHO grade 3 or 4 that showed loss of nuclear ATRX. The samples were drawn from NOA16, a multicentre, single-arm, open-label phase I trial in Germany that tested a mutant IDH1 peptide vaccine in humans for the first time. Genomic DNA for TCRB sequencing was extracted from EDTA blood using the DNeasy Blood and Tissue Kit.

Sample: PBMCs, taken from a glioma patient whose treatment included an IDH1 peptide vaccine. The TCR originated in a man aged 50-59 years with glioma.

The CDR3 amino acid sequence is: CASSFPSTALTYEQYF. In nucleotide form, the sequence is TGTGCCAGCAGTTTTCCTTCAACGGCACTTACCTACGAGCAGTACTTC. This sequence uses TRBV6-6 and TRBJ2-7; the D gene cannot be resolved reliably. Relative to germline, V is 4 bases shorter and J is 2 bases shorter, with 18 bases between their ends. For CDR1 and CDR2, the germline V gene (reference sequence) lists MNHNY and SVGAGI. From cysteine to phenylalanine, the CDR3 is 16 amino acids long. Only the CDR3 portion is preserved as DNA: 48 bases, with reading frame beginning at the first base.